Below, 7 T cell receptor beta chains from the same sample are listed, as sequenced in a study of blood T cell repertoires in COVID-19. The repertoire was sequenced with immunoSEQ multiplex PCR; TCRdb's copy has only in-frame clones and lacks some. Here the sample spans around 150,000 clones, 60% to 85% being singletons. The sequenced sample consisted of peripheral blood. These receptors all stem from a man in his fifties or sixties with acute or convalescent COVID-19.

The chain carries TRBV6-6 and TRBJ1-5; 8 bases agree with TRBD1. This CDR3 has 12 amino acids. Germline values: CDR1 MNHNY, CDR2 SVGAGI (reference sequence). V trimming: 6 bases; J trimming: 5 bases; junction bases outside the gene matches: 0. CDR3 DNA: TGTGCCAGCAGACAGGGGGATCAGCCCCAGCATTTT. This codes for CASRQGDQPQHF.

The rearrangement links TRBV28 to TRBJ2-5; 13 bases line up with TRBD2. The germline V gene encodes CDR1 MDHEN and CDR2 SYDVKM. CDR3 length: 16 amino acids. After removal of 2 bases from V and 5 bases from J, the junction contained 5 bases not matched to a gene. In DNA form, the CDR3 reads TGTGCCAGCAGTTTAACTAGCGGGGGGGTTCGGGAGACCCAGTACTTC. Protein: CASSLTSGGVRETQYF.

The chain links TRBV6-1 to TRBJ1-2, with TRBD1 matching 10 bases. There are 15 residues in the CDR3. The V segment lost 0 bases and the J segment 7 bases; nucleotides outside the gene matches: 5. Germline loops: CDR1 MNHNS, CDR2 SASEGT. CDR3 loop: CASSEATGGAGGYTF. CDR3 bases: TGTGCCAGCAGTGAAGCGACAGGGGGCGCCGGTGGCTACACCTTC.

This chain links TRBV6-1 with TRBJ1-2; 7 positions agree with TRBD1. The CDR3 loop spans 14 amino acids. V shed 1 base, J shed 4 bases, and the junction held 3 bases outside the gene matches. In germline, CDR1 is MNHNS, CDR2 SASEGT. The CDR3 loop is CASSEGQGSYGYTF. Written as DNA, the CDR3 is TGTGCCAGCAGTGAAGGACAGGGCAGCTATGGCTACACCTTC.

The chain couples TRBV19 to TRBJ2-2; the D gene is possibly TRBD1 (5 bases). The CDR3 is made up of 14 amino acids. Trimming took 5 bases from V and 1 from J, leaving 8 bases between them. CDR1 and CDR2 from the germline V gene are LNHDA and SQIVND (reference sequence). CDR3 sequence (DNA): TGTGCCAGTAGTCCAGACAGGAACACCGGGGAGCTGTTTTTT. Encoded protein: CASSPDRNTGELFF.

J is TRBJ2-3 and V is TRBV4-2; TRBD2 is a possible D gene (6 bases). Trimming took 5 bases from V and 4 from J, leaving 19 bases between them. This CDR3 has 16 residues. The germline V gene has CDR1 LGHNA and CDR2 YNFKEQ. CDR3 in DNA: TGTGCCAGCAGCTCCCTAAATAGCGGCCCTTCAGATACGCAGTATTTT. It specifies CASSSLNSGPSDTQYF.

The V gene is TRBV11-2, the J gene TRBJ2-3; D not certain. The CDR3 covers 14 residues. Trimming removed 2 bases at V and 4 bases at J, with 10 bases between. Germline assignment: CDR1 SGHAT and CDR2 FQNNGV. The CDR3: CASSLLGGPDTQYF. The CDR3 bases are TGTGCCAGCAGCTTACTTGGCGGCCCAGATACGCAGTATTTT.